These 26 T cell receptor beta chains originate from one sample sequenced in a study of immune heterogeneity within non-small cell lung tumors. Template material for each sample was 600 ng of bulk tumor genomic DNA. Several far-apart biopsies were taken per primary tumor during surgery. Enrolled individuals presented with untreated, newly diagnosed non-small cell lung cancer and received curative surgery. Multiplex PCR amplified TCR beta CDR3 with 32 V and 13 J primers. TCRdb redid the calling of the multiplex PCR reads with MiXCR, one entry per CDR3 protein. The sample lists approximately 3,100 distinct CDR3 sequences, roughly 27% occurring once. Sequencing was done on a sample of lung tumor tissue. The receptors were sampled from a man aged 55 to 70 with non-small cell lung cancer.

The J gene is TRBJ2-7, the V gene TRBV9; 7 nucleotides align to TRBD1. The ends lost 2 bases at V and 4 bases at J; junction bases unmatched: 6. Per the germline V gene, CDR1 is SGDLS and CDR2 is YYNGEE. The CDR3 runs to 14 residues. The chain's CDR3 is CASSVQGVGYEQYF. CDR3 in DNA: TGTGCCAGCAGCGTTCAGGGGGTGGGTTACGAGCAGTACTTC.

This chain links TRBV19 with TRBJ2-3; the match to TRBD1 covers 9 bases. The CDR3 loop spans 18 amino acids. Germline lookup yields CDR1 LNHDA and CDR2 SQIVND (reference sequence). The V and J ends lost 5 bases and 0 bases, in that order; junction bases with no gene match: 12. The CDR3 DNA reads TGTGCCAGTAGTCAGTATAAAGGGACAGGGACGAGCACAGATACGCAGTATTTT. Translating gives CASSQYKGTGTSTDTQYF. The variable domain in full, completed from reference TRBV19 and TRBJ2-3, reads DGGITQSPKYLFRKEGQNVTLSCEQNLNHDAMYWYRQDPGQGLRLIYYSQIVNDFQKGDIAEGYSVSREKKESFPLTVTSAQKNPTAFYLCASSQYKGTGTSTDTQYFGPGTRLTVL.

Relative to its sample, this clonotype is medium-sized. V is TRBV11-2 and J is TRBJ2-7, with 12 bases aligning to TRBD2. The length of the CDR3 is 15 residues. V was pared by 3 bases and J by 4 bases, with 4 bases of the junction left unmatched. Looked up from germline, CDR1 is SGHAT and CDR2 is FQNNGV. The CDR3 sequence: CASSFLAGGEYEQYF. The CDR3 DNA reads as TGTGCCAGCAGCTTTCTAGCGGGAGGGGAATACGAGCAGTACTTC.

This clonotype is medium-sized (0.01 to 0.1%) in the sample. This chain uses TRBV18 with TRBJ1-6; D might be TRBD1 (5 bases). The CDR3 loop spans 13 amino acids. V was trimmed by 5 bases and J by 7 bases, leaving 9 bases between them. Germline V CDR1 and CDR2: KGHSH, LQKENI. The CDR3 coding sequence is TGTGCCAGCTCAACTGACAGAAATTCACCCCTCCACTTT. Translating it yields CASSTDRNSPLHF.

This clonotype has a handful of counts. This chain joins TRBV18 and TRBJ1-5; D unresolved. The CDR3 spans 12 residues. Germline CDR1 reads KGHSH; CDR2 reads LQKENI. V lost 5 bases, J lost 5 bases, and 7 bases lay in between. CDR3: CASSKYDQPQHF. CDR3 bases: TGTGCCAGCTCAAAGTACGATCAGCCCCAGCATTTT.

This clonotype is deemed medium-sized. The chain is built from TRBV19 and TRBJ2-7; D is undetermined. Germline-derived CDR1 and CDR2 are LNHDA and SQIVND (reference sequence). Trimming pared 1 base from V and 1 base from J, leaving 14 bases between. This CDR3 region has 16 residues. CDR3 coding DNA: TGTGCCAGTAGTATAGGCCCTCGCGGCAATTCCTACGAGCAGTACTTC. The encoded protein is CASSIGPRGNSYEQYF.

As regards this clonotype: An end of the junction does not agree with germline; a read error may underlie this. The chain recombines TRBV20-1 with TRBJ2-3; D is undetermined. CDR1 and CDR2 (germline): DFQATT, SNEGSKA (reference sequence). This CDR3 spans 13 amino acids. CDR3 protein: CSARAVAADTQYF. As DNA, the CDR3 is TGCAGTGCTAGAGCGGTAGCAGCCGATACACAGTATTTT.

Sample share makes this clonotype large. The chain employs TRBV7-2 and TRBJ1-5, with a weak D call TRBD1 (5 bases). Deletions cut 5 bases from V and 2 bases from J, with 19 bases between. The CDR3 totals 17 residues. The germline V gene has CDR1 SGHTA and CDR2 FQGNSA. The DNA of the CDR3 is TGTGCCAGCAGCCCCCCCTTGGGAAGGGGCGGCAATCAGCCCCAGCATTTT. Translation: CASSPPLGRGGNQPQHF. The full variable domain, its missing parts supplied by reference TRBV7-2 and TRBJ1-5, is GAGVSQSPSNKVTEKGKDVELRCDPISGHTALYWYRQSLGQGLEFLIYFQGNSAPDKSGLPSDRFSAERTGGSVSTLTIQRTQQEDSAVYLCASSPPLGRGGNQPQHFGDGTRLSIL.

CDR3 nucleotide sequence: TGTGCCAGCCGCCAAGCCGGGACAGCCAACACCGGGGAGCTGTTTTTT. It codes for CASRQAGTANTGELFF. This sequence joins TRBV11-2 and TRBJ2-2, with TRBD1 matching over 7 bases. This CDR3 has 16 amino acids. Germline CDR1 SGHAT, CDR2 FQNNGV. J lost 2 bases, V lost 8 bases, and 11 bases had no gene match.

This chain uses TRBV9 with TRBJ1-2; D unclear. V dropped 0 bases and J dropped 4 bases, with 4 bases sitting between them. CDR1 SGDLS and CDR2 YYNGEE come from the germline V gene. CDR3 length: 12 residues. The CDR3 DNA sequence: TGTGCCAGCAGCGTAGGGACCTATGGCTACACCTTC. This translates into CASSVGTYGYTF.

The chain employs TRBV20-1 and TRBJ2-1; D gene unclear. CDR3 length equals 12 residues. Trimming stripped 6 bases from V and 6 bases from J, with 12 bases between. The germline V gene has CDR1 DFQATT and CDR2 SNEGSKA (reference sequence). The CDR3 spells CSAPARVNEQFF. The CDR3 DNA reads TGCAGTGCCCCGGCCAGAGTCAATGAGCAGTTCTTC.

This clonotype is termed medium-sized (0.01 to 0.1%). V is TRBV18 and J is TRBJ2-3; 13 nucleotides align to TRBD2. Germline V gene sequence: CDR1 KGHSH, CDR2 LQKENI. V was pared by 6 bases and J by 3 bases, with 3 bases of the junction left unmatched. This CDR3 region has 15 residues. The CDR3 spells CASSPGLAGTDTQYF. The CDR3 DNA is TGTGCCAGCTCGCCGGGACTAGCGGGGACAGATACGCAGTATTTT.

Concerning this clonotype: A read error may be the cause here, since a much bigger clone is one base away. This chain links TRBV10-3 with TRBJ2-3; D remains ambiguous. CDR3 length equals 12 residues. With 4 bases removed from V and 5 bases from J, the gap between germline ends came to 7 bases. Germline V gene sequence: CDR1 ENHRY, CDR2 SYGVKD. The CDR3 reads CAISGLGDTQYF. CDR3 DNA sequence: TGTGCCATCAGTGGCCTCGGAGATACGCAGTATTTT.

By proportion, this clonotype is large (0.1 to 1%). V is TRBV2 and J is TRBJ2-7, with TRBD1 matching over 8 bases. The trim removed 7 bases at V and 1 base at J, leaving 9 bases unmatched. Germline CDR1 SNHLY, CDR2 FYNNEI. The CDR3 runs 15 residues. CDR3 in DNA: TGTGCCAGCAATCCGGGACAGGCCTTTTCCTACGAGCAGTACTTC. Translation: CASNPGQAFSYEQYF.

The table lists this clonotype with a few counts. The gene calls are TRBV24-1 and TRBJ2-6, with a possible D match to TRBD2 (5 bases). The CDR3 totals 15 residues. Per the germline V gene, CDR1 is KGHDR and CDR2 is SFDVKD. V gave up 3 bases and J gave up 2 bases, with 7 bases separating them. The CDR3 DNA follows: TGTGCCACCAGTGATCCGCGGGCTGGGGCCAACGTCCTGACTTTC. Amino acid sequence: CATSDPRAGANVLTF.

By proportion, this clonotype is medium-sized (0.01 to 0.1%). V usage is TRBV5-1 and J usage is TRBJ2-3, with 9 bases that match TRBD2. Germline CDR1 is SGHRS and CDR2 is YFSETQ. The CDR3 contains 17 residues. Losses at the gene ends were 0 bases for V and 5 bases for J; bases not matched to a gene: 10. The CDR3 DNA follows: TGCGCCAGCAGCTTGGCCTATGCGGGAGGGGGTGAAGATACGCAGTATTTT. Protein product: CASSLAYAGGGEDTQYF.

There are a few counts of this clonotype. The rearrangement links TRBV5-1 to TRBJ2-5, with TRBD2 as a possible D gene (5 bases). Germline values: CDR1 SGHRS, CDR2 YFSETQ. CDR3 length: 12 amino acids. V lost 2 bases and J 5 bases, leaving 7 bases between the germline ends. For the CDR3, the DNA is TGCGCCAGCAGCTTTACTAGTGAGACCCAGTACTTC. It translates to CASSFTSETQYF.

The V gene is TRBV30, the J gene TRBJ2-3; 7 nucleotides agree with TRBD2. This CDR3 has 13 residues. The V segment lost 2 bases and the J segment 4 bases; nucleotides outside the gene matches: 3. CDR1 is GTSNPN, CDR2 SVGIG, per germline (reference sequence). CDR3 loop: CAWSWGGSDTQYF. Here the CDR3 DNA reads TGTGCCTGGAGTTGGGGGGGGTCAGATACGCAGTATTTT.

This clonotype was seen a handful of times. The chain combines TRBV29-1 with TRBJ2-5; no reliable D call. Trimming cost V 5 bases and J 5 bases, with 12 bases left between them. The CDR3 covers 12 residues. The germline gives CDR1 SQVTM, CDR2 ANQGSEA. As DNA, the CDR3 is TGCAGCGTTTTGCAGAGGACGGAGACCCAGTACTTC. The encoded protein is CSVLQRTETQYF.

With regard to this clonotype: A read error may be the cause here, since a much bigger clone is one base away. The V gene is TRBV13, the J gene TRBJ2-1; D is uncertain. Per germline, CDR1 PRHDT and CDR2 FYEKMQ (reference sequence). This CDR3 is built from 14 residues. CDR3 bases: TGTGCCAGGAGCTTAAAAAGTGGGGTTCGTGAGCAGTTCTTC. This codes for CARSLKSGVREQFF.

V is TRBV12-3 or TRBV12-4 and J is TRBJ1-5; D gene ambiguous. Trimming took off 6 bases at V and 10 bases at J, with 16 bases between the two ends. There are 13 residues in the CDR3. CDR3 bases: TGTGCCAGCAGCCATTCCAGAGGATCACCCCAGCATTTT. As protein: CASSHSRGSPQHF.

The table lists this clonotype with a count of one. This could be a read error, since a much larger clone is one nucleotide away. The chain recombines TRBV10-1 with TRBJ2-2, with TRBD2 matching 9 bases. The CDR3 consists of 16 residues. Germline CDR1 and CDR2: WNHNN and SYGVQD (reference sequence). In DNA, the CDR3 is TGCGCCGGCAGTGCGGCTAGCGGGGAGAACACCGGGGAGCTGTTTTTT. The encoded protein is CAGSAASGENTGELFF.

This clonotype came up a few times. This chain joins TRBV7-9 and TRBJ2-3; D ambiguous. Germline CDR1 and CDR2: SEHNR and FQNEAQ (reference sequence). The CDR3 covers 12 residues. The V gene lost 3 bases and the J gene lost 5 bases, with 6 bases spanning the gap. The CDR3 DNA reads TGTGCCAGCAGCTTTAGTGGAGATACGCAGTATTTT. Residues: CASSFSGDTQYF.

As for this clonotype: With a much larger clone just one base away, this may be a read error. The final CDR3 position lacks the conserved phenylalanine or tryptophan, pointing to a likely read error. The rearrangement uses TRBV6-1 and TRBJ1-1; D remains ambiguous. CDR1 is MNHNS, CDR2 SASEGT, per germline. V was clipped by 7 bases and J by 5 bases, with 17 bases between them. The CDR3 spans 14 residues. The CDR3 coding sequence is TGTGCCAGCACCACCAGTCCCACGGATACTGAAGCTTTCTCT. Translating it yields CASTTSPTDTEAFS.

This clonotype was counted between two and nine times. This rearrangement joins TRBV27 to TRBJ2-7, with 8 nucleotides matching TRBD1. Germline V gene data show CDR1 as MNHEY and CDR2 as SMNVEV (reference sequence). Unmatched junction bases numbered 12, after V lost 7 bases and J lost 7 bases. This CDR3 is 14 amino acids long. This CDR3 is CASNFGQGAREQYF. The DNA of the CDR3 is TGTGCCAGCAATTTTGGGCAGGGGGCTCGGGAGCAGTACTTC.

This clonotype was counted between two and nine times. This rearrangement joins TRBV20-1 to TRBJ1-5, with D possibly matching TRBD1 (6 bases). CDR3 size: 15 residues. Trimming shortened V by 5 bases and J by 0 bases, and 14 bases separated the two germline ends. The germline V gene encodes CDR1 DFQATT and CDR2 SNEGSKA (reference sequence). The CDR3 spells CSAGGGPGSNQPQHF. CDR3 coding DNA: TGCAGTGCTGGGGGGGGGCCGGGTAGCAATCAGCCCCAGCATTTT.